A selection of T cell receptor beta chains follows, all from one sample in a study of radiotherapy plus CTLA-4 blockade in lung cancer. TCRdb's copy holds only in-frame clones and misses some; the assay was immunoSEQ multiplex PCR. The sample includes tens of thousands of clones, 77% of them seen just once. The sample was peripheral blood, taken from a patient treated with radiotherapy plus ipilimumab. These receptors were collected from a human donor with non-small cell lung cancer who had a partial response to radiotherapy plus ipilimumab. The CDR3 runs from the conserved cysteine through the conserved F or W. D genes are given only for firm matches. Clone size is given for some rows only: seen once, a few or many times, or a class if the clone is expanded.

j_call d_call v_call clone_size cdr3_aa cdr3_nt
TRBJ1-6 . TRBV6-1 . CASSPTGDSPLHF TGTGCCAGCAGTCCGACGGGGGATTCACCCCTCCACTTT
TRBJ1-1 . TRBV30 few CAWARGGETEAFF TGTGCCTGGGCCCGAGGGGGTGAGACTGAAGCTTTCTTT
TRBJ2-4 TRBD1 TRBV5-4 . CASSSRDRTPGNIQYF TGTGCCAGCAGCTCCCGGGACAGGACCCCCGGAAACATTCAGTACTTC
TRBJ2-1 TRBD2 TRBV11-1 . CASSLEAGVYNEQFF TGTGCCAGCAGCTTAGAAGCGGGGGTCTACAATGAGCAGTTCTTC
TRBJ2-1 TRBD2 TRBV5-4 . CASSLPGLAYNEQFF TGTGCCAGCAGCTTGCCGGGACTAGCTTACAATGAGCAGTTCTTC
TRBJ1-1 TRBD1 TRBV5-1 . CASSSGQPYTEAFF TGCGCCAGCAGCTCGGGACAGCCTTACACTGAAGCTTTCTTT
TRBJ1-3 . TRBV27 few CASSLGQPRSGNTIYF TGTGCCAGCAGTTTAGGGCAGCCTCGCTCTGGAAACACCATATATTTT
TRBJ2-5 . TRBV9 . CASSVESGGDQETQYF TGTGCCAGCAGCGTAGAGTCGGGGGGCGACCAAGAGACCCAGTACTTC
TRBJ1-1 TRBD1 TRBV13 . CATRGEGQGYTEAFF TGTGCCACCAGGGGAGAGGGACAGGGGTACACTGAAGCTTTCTTT
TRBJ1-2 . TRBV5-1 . CASSRDKVDYGYTF TGCGCCAGCAGCCGCGACAAGGTGGACTATGGCTACACCTTC
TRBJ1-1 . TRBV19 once CASSTLTGFTEAFF TGTGCCAGTAGTACCTTGACAGGTTTCACTGAAGCTTTCTTT
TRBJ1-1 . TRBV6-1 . CASKGQGNTEAFF TGTGCCAGCAAAGGCCAGGGCAACACTGAAGCTTTCTTT
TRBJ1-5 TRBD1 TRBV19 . CASSAQGAVQPQHF TGTGCCAGTAGTGCACAGGGGGCGGTTCAGCCCCAGCATTTT
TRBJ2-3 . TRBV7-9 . CASSSLQGDTQYF TGTGCCAGCAGCTCACTACAGGGAGATACGCAGTATTTT
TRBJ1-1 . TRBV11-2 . CASSLSGTEAFF TGTGCCAGCAGCTTATCGGGCACTGAAGCTTTCTTT
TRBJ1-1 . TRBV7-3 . CASSLSSTRAEAFF TGTGCCAGCAGCTTAAGTAGTACGCGGGCTGAAGCTTTCTTT
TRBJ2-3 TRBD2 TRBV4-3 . CASSQDLPGLAGTDTQYF TGCGCCAGCAGCCAAGACCTACCGGGACTAGCGGGCACAGATACGCAGTATTTT
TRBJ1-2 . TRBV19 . CASSLITQRRGSGGYTF TGTGCCAGTAGCCTAATTACGCAAAGAAGGGGATCAGGGGGCTACACCTTC
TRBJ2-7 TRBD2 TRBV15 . CATSRQREGPYEQYF TGTGCCACCAGCAGGCAAAGGGAGGGTCCCTACGAGCAGTACTTC
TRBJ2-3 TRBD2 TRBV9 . CASSTSGGPTDTQYF TGTGCCAGCAGCACAAGCGGGGGCCCCACAGATACGCAGTATTTT
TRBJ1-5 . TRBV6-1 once CASSEVYSVDQPQHF TGTGCCAGCAGTGAAGTTTATTCGGTGGATCAGCCCCAGCATTTT
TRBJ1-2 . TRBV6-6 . CASSPPGSIFYGYTF TGTGCCAGCAGTCCCCCAGGCTCAATTTTCTATGGCTACACCTTC
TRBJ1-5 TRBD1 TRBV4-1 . CASSLTGGTDQPQHF TGCGCCAGCAGCCTGACAGGGGGCACAGATCAGCCCCAGCATTTT
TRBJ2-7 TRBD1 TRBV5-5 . CASSFSAWDSLSSYEQYF TGTGCCAGCAGCTTTTCCGCGTGGGACAGCCTGAGCTCCTACGAGCAGTACTTC
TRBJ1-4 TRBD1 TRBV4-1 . CASSQLQGAYEKLFF TGCGCCAGCAGCCAACTCCAGGGGGCGTATGAAAAACTGTTTTTT
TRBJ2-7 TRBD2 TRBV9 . CASSVGVSGYEQYF TGTGCCAGCAGCGTAGGTGTTAGCGGGTACGAGCAGTACTTC
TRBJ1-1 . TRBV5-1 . CASSLEQGTPYTGAFF TGCGCCAGCAGCTTGGAACAGGGAACGCCGTACACCGGAGCTTTCTTT
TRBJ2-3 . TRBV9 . CASSVGAPTDTQYF TGTGCCAGCAGCGTAGGAGCTCCCACAGATACGCAGTATTTT
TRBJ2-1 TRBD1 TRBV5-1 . CASSFRTGENEQFF TGCGCCAGCAGCTTCAGGACAGGGGAGAATGAGCAGTTCTTC
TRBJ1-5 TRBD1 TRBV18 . CASSRTGDRQPQHF TGTGCCAGCTCACGAACAGGGGACCGTCAGCCCCAGCATTTT
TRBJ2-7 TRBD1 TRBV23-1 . CASSSGTEVQEQYF TGCGCCAGCAGCTCCGGGACAGAAGTACAAGAGCAGTACTTC